Listed below are T cell receptor beta chains from one sample, sequenced in a study of T cell responses to AZD1222 COVID-19 vaccine. Clones were sequenced by immunoSEQ multiplex PCR, and TCRdb holds only the in-frame ones, with some missing. Among 150,000 to 200,000 clones listed, just under 95% were seen once. The starting material was peripheral blood, obtained on day 0 of AZD1222 vaccination. These TCRs come from an adult in good health. CDR3s include the opening cysteine and the closing phenylalanine or tryptophan. The order of the fields is V gene, D gene, clone size, J gene, CDR3 protein, CDR3 DNA. A D gene is named only where the DNA matches it firmly. Size values are once, few and many counts, or a class for expanded clones, and some rows have none.

V: TRBV2; D: TRBD1; size: .; J: TRBJ1-2; CDR3: CASSGTGGYGYTF; DNA: TGTGCCAGCAGTGGGACAGGGGGGTATGGCTACACCTTC
V: TRBV2; D: .; size: .; J: TRBJ1-2; CDR3: CASRTTFANYGYTF; DNA: TGTGCCAGCAGAACGACATTTGCTAACTATGGCTACACCTTC
V: TRBV28; D: .; size: .; J: TRBJ1-1; CDR3: CASSSLQLLNTEAFF; DNA: TGTGCCAGCAGTTCTCTCCAGCTGCTGAACACTGAAGCTTTCTTT
V: TRBV29-1; D: .; size: .; J: TRBJ1-3; CDR3: CSVRASGNTIYF; DNA: TGCAGCGTCAGGGCCTCGGGAAACACCATATATTTT
V: TRBV4-1; D: .; size: .; J: TRBJ2-1; CDR3: CASSQESGISYNEQFF; DNA: TGCGCCAGCAGCCAAGAATCGGGGATTTCCTACAATGAGCAGTTCTTC
V: TRBV9; D: TRBD1; size: .; J: TRBJ1-4; CDR3: CASSDPTGSKEKLFF; DNA: TGTGCCAGCAGCGACCCGACAGGGAGTAAGGAAAAACTGTTTTTT
V: TRBV7-3; D: .; size: .; J: TRBJ2-2; CDR3: CASSLMGSGVANTGELFF; DNA: TGTGCCAGCAGCTTAATGGGGTCCGGAGTAGCGAACACCGGGGAGCTGTTTTTT
V: TRBV5-5; D: .; size: .; J: TRBJ1-2; CDR3: CASTESEPTQGYGYTF; DNA: TGTGCCAGCACCGAATCTGAACCTACGCAGGGCTATGGCTACACCTTC
V: TRBV7-7; D: TRBD2; size: .; J: TRBJ2-3; CDR3: CASSLGLGADTQYF; DNA: TGTGCTAGCAGCCTAGGACTAGGGGCAGATACGCAGTATTTT
V: TRBV12-3/TRBV12-4; D: .; size: .; J: TRBJ2-1; CDR3: CASIIRGEQFF; DNA: TGTGCCAGCATTATACGTGGTGAGCAGTTCTTC
V: TRBV20-1; D: .; size: .; J: TRBJ1-2; CDR3: CITGGYHGYTF; DNA: TGCATTACGGGGGGATACCATGGCTACACCTTC
V: TRBV13; D: TRBD1; size: .; J: TRBJ1-2; CDR3: CASSQGQAAHYGYTF; DNA: TGTGCCAGCAGCCAGGGACAGGCCGCCCACTATGGCTACACCTTC
V: TRBV5-6; D: TRBD1; size: .; J: TRBJ1-1; CDR3: CASSLIGGNEAFF; DNA: TGTGCCAGCAGCTTAATAGGGGGCAATGAAGCTTTCTTT
V: TRBV12-3/TRBV12-4; D: .; size: .; J: TRBJ2-7; CDR3: CASKGRVGYEQYF; DNA: TGTGCCAGCAAGGGCAGGGTTGGATACGAGCAGTACTTC
V: TRBV7-2; D: TRBD2; size: .; J: TRBJ2-1; CDR3: CASSSGSGGASYNEQFF; DNA: TGTGCCAGCAGCTCTGGTAGCGGGGGGGCTTCCTACAATGAGCAGTTCTTC
V: TRBV18; D: TRBD1; size: .; J: TRBJ2-1; CDR3: CASSLLGTGNMNEQFF; DNA: TGTGCCAGCTCCCTCCTTGGGACAGGGAATATGAATGAGCAGTTCTTC
V: TRBV11-2; D: TRBD2; size: .; J: TRBJ2-1; CDR3: CASSPSTSGYNEQFF; DNA: TGTGCCAGCAGCCCGTCGACTAGCGGTTACAATGAGCAGTTCTTC
V: TRBV6-5; D: .; size: .; J: TRBJ2-1; CDR3: CASRGLYPQFF; DNA: TGTGCCAGCAGGGGACTTTACCCGCAGTTCTTC
V: TRBV5-4; D: .; size: .; J: TRBJ1-2; CDR3: CASSLRGGAIVYGYTF; DNA: TGTGCCAGCAGCTTGCGAGGAGGCGCCATCGTTTATGGCTACACCTTC
V: TRBV19; D: .; size: .; J: TRBJ2-1; CDR3: CASGVGLNEQFF; DNA: TGTGCCAGTGGAGTGGGGCTCAATGAGCAGTTCTTC
V: TRBV5-4; D: .; size: .; J: TRBJ2-6; CDR3: CASSQRQVPSGANVLTF; DNA: TGTGCCAGCAGCCAGCGACAGGTCCCCTCTGGGGCCAACGTCCTGACTTTC
V: TRBV21-1; D: .; size: .; J: TRBJ2-3; CDR3: CASSITGADTQYF; DNA: TGTGCCAGCAGCATTACAGGGGCAGATACGCAGTATTTT
V: TRBV4-1; D: .; size: .; J: TRBJ1-2; CDR3: CASSQGAGYGYTF; DNA: TGCGCCAGCAGCCAGGGGGCTGGTTATGGCTACACCTTC
V: TRBV30; D: TRBD2; size: .; J: TRBJ2-1; CDR3: CAWSVLGAGSYNEQFF; DNA: TGTGCCTGGAGTGTACTAGGAGCGGGGTCCTACAATGAGCAGTTCTTC
V: TRBV19; D: .; size: .; J: TRBJ1-5; CDR3: CASSMDKPQHF; DNA: TGTGCCAGTAGTATGGATAAGCCCCAGCATTTT
V: TRBV3-1/TRBV3-2; D: TRBD2; size: .; J: TRBJ2-1; CDR3: CASSQLGTSGHNEQFF; DNA: TGTGCCAGCAGCCAGTTGGGAACTAGCGGACACAATGAGCAGTTCTTC
V: TRBV30; D: TRBD1; size: .; J: TRBJ2-2; CDR3: CAWQGANTGELFF; DNA: TGTGCCTGGCAGGGGGCGAACACCGGGGAGCTGTTTTTT
V: TRBV7-2; D: TRBD1; size: .; J: TRBJ1-2; CDR3: CASSLAGTDYGYTF; DNA: TGTGCCAGCAGCTTAGCGGGGACAGACTATGGCTACACCTTC
V: TRBV28; D: .; size: .; J: TRBJ1-5; CDR3: CASSLYGGYSNQPQHF; DNA: TGTGCCAGCAGTTTATACGGGGGTTATAGCAATCAGCCCCAGCATTTT
V: TRBV9; D: .; size: once; J: TRBJ1-4; CDR3: CASSPGETNEKLFF; DNA: TGTGCCAGCAGTCCAGGGGAAACTAATGAAAAACTGTTTTTT
V: TRBV7-9; D: .; size: .; J: TRBJ2-1; CDR3: CASSDRGGHTNEQFF; DNA: TGTGCCAGCAGCGATAGGGGGGGACATACGAATGAGCAGTTCTTC
V: TRBV7-2; D: .; size: .; J: TRBJ2-1; CDR3: CASSRSLGVYNEQFF; DNA: TGTGCCAGCAGCCGCAGCTTGGGGGTTTACAATGAGCAGTTCTTC
V: TRBV21-1; D: .; size: .; J: TRBJ1-6; CDR3: CASAPDRLLYNSPLHF; DNA: TGTGCCAGCGCTCCTGACAGGCTCTTATATAATTCACCCCTCCACTTT
V: TRBV2; D: .; size: .; J: TRBJ1-5; CDR3: CASSGQEFNQPQHF; DNA: TGTGCCAGCAGTGGACAGGAATTCAATCAGCCCCAGCATTTT
V: TRBV9; D: TRBD2; size: .; J: TRBJ2-7; CDR3: CASSVGVGGSYEQYF; DNA: TGTGCCAGCAGCGTAGGCGTCGGGGGGTCCTACGAGCAGTACTTC
V: TRBV6-5; D: .; size: .; J: TRBJ1-2; CDR3: CASRMGRGHYGYTF; DNA: TGTGCCAGCCGAATGGGGAGGGGACACTATGGCTACACCTTC
V: TRBV28; D: .; size: .; J: TRBJ2-6; CDR3: CASSLGGSGANVLTF; DNA: TGTGCCAGCAGTTTGGGGGGCTCTGGGGCCAACGTCCTGACTTTC
V: TRBV28; D: .; size: .; J: TRBJ1-2; CDR3: CASSPDSVRTYGYTF; DNA: TGTGCCAGCAGCCCGGACAGCGTACGAACCTATGGCTACACCTTC
V: TRBV3-1/TRBV3-2; D: .; size: .; J: TRBJ1-6; CDR3: CASSQVGRGNSPLHF; DNA: TGTGCCAGCAGCCAAGTGGGTAGGGGTAATTCACCCCTCCACTTT